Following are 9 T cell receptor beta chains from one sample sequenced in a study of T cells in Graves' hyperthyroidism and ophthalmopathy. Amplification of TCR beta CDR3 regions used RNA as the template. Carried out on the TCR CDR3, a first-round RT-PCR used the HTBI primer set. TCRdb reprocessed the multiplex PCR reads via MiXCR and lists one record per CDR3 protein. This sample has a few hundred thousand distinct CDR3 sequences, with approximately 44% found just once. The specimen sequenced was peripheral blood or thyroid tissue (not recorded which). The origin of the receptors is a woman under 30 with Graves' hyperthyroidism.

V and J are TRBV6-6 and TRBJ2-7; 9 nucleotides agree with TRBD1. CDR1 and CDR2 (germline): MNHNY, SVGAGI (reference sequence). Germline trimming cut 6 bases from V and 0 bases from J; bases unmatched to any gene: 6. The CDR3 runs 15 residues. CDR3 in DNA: TGTGCCAGCAGAGAACAGGGGGCGGACTCCTACGAGCAGTACTTC. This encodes CASREQGADSYEQYF.

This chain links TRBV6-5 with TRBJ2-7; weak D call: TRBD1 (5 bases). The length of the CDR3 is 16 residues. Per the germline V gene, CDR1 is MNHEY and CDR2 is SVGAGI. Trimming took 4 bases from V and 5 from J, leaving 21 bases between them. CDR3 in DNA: TGTGCCAGCAGTTTATCAGGGCTCGATCAGCCCCACGAGCAGTACTTC. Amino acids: CASSLSGLDQPHEQYF.

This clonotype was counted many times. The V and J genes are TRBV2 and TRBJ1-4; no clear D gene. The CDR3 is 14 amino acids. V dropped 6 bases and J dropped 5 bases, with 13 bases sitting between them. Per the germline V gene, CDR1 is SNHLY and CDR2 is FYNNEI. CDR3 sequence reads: CASSYGLNNEKLFF. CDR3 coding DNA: TGTGCCAGCAGCTACGGGCTAAACAATGAAAAACTGTTTTTT. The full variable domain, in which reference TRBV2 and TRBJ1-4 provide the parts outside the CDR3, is EPEVTQTPSHQVTQMGQEVILRCVPISNHLYFYWYRQILGQKVEFLVSFYNNEISEKSEIFDDQFSVERPDGSNFTLKIRSTKLEDSAMYFCASSYGLNNEKLFFGSGTQLSVL.

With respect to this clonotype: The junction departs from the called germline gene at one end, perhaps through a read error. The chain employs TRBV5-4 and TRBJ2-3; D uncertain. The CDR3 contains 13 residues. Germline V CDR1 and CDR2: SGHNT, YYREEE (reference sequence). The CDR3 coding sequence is TGCGCCAGCAGCCAAGAAAGGACAGATACGCAGTATTTT. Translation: CASSQERTDTQYF.

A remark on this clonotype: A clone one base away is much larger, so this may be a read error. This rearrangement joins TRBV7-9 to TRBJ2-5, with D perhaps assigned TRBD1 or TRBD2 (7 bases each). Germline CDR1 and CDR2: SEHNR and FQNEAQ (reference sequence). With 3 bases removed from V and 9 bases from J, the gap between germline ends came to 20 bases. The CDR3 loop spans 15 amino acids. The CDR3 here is CASSFNYETGRAQYF. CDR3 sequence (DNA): TGTGCCAGCAGCTTCAACTACGAGACAGGGAGGGCCCAGTACTTC.

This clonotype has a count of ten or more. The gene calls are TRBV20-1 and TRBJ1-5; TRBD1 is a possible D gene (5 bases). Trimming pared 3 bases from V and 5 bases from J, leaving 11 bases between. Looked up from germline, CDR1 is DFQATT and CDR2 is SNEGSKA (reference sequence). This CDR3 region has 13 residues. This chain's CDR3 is CSASSRVDQPQHF. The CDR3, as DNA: TGCAGTGCTAGTAGCAGGGTCGATCAGCCCCAGCATTTT.

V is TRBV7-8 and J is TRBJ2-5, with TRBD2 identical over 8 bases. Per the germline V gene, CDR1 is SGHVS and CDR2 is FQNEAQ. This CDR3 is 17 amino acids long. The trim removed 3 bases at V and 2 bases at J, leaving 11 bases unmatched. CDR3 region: CASSLGGSGMFQETQYF. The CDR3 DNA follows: TGTGCCAGCAGCTTGGGAGGTAGCGGGATGTTTCAAGAGACCCAGTACTTC.

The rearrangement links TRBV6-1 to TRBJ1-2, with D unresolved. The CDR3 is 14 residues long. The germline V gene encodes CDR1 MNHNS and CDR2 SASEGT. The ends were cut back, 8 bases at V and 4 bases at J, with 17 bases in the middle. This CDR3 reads CASVFGGRGYGYTF. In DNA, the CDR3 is TGTGCCAGCGTATTTGGCGGGCGGGGCTATGGCTACACCTTC.

This CDR3 is CATSDLQGTPSNQPQHF. DNA for the CDR3: TGTGCCACCAGTGATTTGCAGGGGACACCTAGCAATCAGCCCCAGCATTTT. The chain has TRBV24-1 and TRBJ1-5, with a possible D match to TRBD1 (6 bases). CDR3 length equals 17 residues. Germline V lookup: CDR1 KGHDR, CDR2 SFDVKD. Trimming cost V 0 bases and J 0 bases, with 11 bases left between them.